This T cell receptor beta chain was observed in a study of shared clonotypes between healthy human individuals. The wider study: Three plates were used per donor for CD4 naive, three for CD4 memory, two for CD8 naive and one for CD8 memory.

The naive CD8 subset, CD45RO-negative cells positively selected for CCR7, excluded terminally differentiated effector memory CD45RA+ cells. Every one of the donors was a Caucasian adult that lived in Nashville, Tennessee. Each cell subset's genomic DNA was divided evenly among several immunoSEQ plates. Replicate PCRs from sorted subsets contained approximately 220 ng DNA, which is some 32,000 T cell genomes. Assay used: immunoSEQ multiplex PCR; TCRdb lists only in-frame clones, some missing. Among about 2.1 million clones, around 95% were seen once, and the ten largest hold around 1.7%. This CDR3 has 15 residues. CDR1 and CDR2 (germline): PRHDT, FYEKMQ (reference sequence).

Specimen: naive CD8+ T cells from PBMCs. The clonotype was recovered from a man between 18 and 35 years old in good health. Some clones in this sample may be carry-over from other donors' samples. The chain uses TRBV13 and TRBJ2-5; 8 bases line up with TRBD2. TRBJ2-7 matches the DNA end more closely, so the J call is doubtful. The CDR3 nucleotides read TGTGCCAGCAGCCGTGAGCGGGAGCAAGACTACGAGCAGTACTTC. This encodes CASSREREQDYEQYF.